Listed below are T cell receptor beta chains from one sample, sequenced in a study of cytomegalovirus exposure and HLA in healthy donors. Clones were sequenced by immunoSEQ multiplex PCR, and TCRdb holds only the in-frame ones, with some missing. The sample has some 90,000 clones, about 74% seen once. The source material was PBMCs. These receptors were taken from a man aged 35-49 years in good health and CMV-seronegative. Each CDR3 is given with its conserved first and last residue. Each record gives: J gene, clone size, D gene, V gene, CDR3 protein, CDR3 DNA. A D gene is named only where the DNA matches it firmly. Clone sizes are given selectively: once, few, many, or a class where the clone is expanded.

j_call: TRBJ1-1
clone_size: few
d_call: .
v_call: TRBV5-1
cdr3_aa: CASSLALRGHTEAFF
cdr3_nt: TGCGCCAGCAGCTTGGCCCTCAGGGGCCACACTGAAGCTTTCTTT

j_call: TRBJ2-7
clone_size: .
d_call: TRBD2
v_call: TRBV7-6
cdr3_aa: CASSSIAGGSYEQYF
cdr3_nt: TGTGCCAGCAGCTCGATAGCGGGGGGTTCCTACGAGCAGTACTTC

j_call: TRBJ1-6
clone_size: .
d_call: TRBD1
v_call: TRBV6-1
cdr3_aa: CASSSDRGQSPLHF
cdr3_nt: TGTGCCAGCAGTTCAGACAGGGGGCAATCACCCCTCCACTTT

j_call: TRBJ2-4
clone_size: few
d_call: TRBD1
v_call: TRBV28
cdr3_aa: CASSPPGTGGIRCIQYF
cdr3_nt: TGTGCCAGCAGTCCTCCTGGGACAGGGGGCATTAGATGCATTCAGTACTTC

j_call: TRBJ2-1
clone_size: .
d_call: .
v_call: TRBV4-3
cdr3_aa: CASSIGGPYNEQFF
cdr3_nt: TGCGCCAGCAGCATCGGGGGGCCTTACAATGAGCAGTTCTTC

j_call: TRBJ1-6
clone_size: .
d_call: .
v_call: TRBV28
cdr3_aa: CASSSTGGRNSPLHF
cdr3_nt: TGTGCCAGCAGTTCTACGGGGGGTAGGAATTCACCCCTCCACTTT

j_call: TRBJ2-1
clone_size: .
d_call: TRBD1
v_call: TRBV6-5
cdr3_aa: CASSRTGVNEQFF
cdr3_nt: TGTGCCAGCAGCCGCACAGGGGTCAATGAGCAGTTCTTC

j_call: TRBJ2-1
clone_size: .
d_call: TRBD2
v_call: TRBV28
cdr3_aa: CASSPVLAGGPNEQFF
cdr3_nt: TGTGCCAGCAGTCCCGTCCTAGCGGGGGGGCCCAATGAGCAGTTCTTC

j_call: TRBJ2-1
clone_size: .
d_call: TRBD2
v_call: TRBV7-2
cdr3_aa: CASSSQLATSYNEQFF
cdr3_nt: TGTGCCAGCAGCTCTCAACTAGCGACCTCCTACAATGAGCAGTTCTTC

j_call: TRBJ2-7
clone_size: .
d_call: TRBD2
v_call: TRBV4-2
cdr3_aa: CASSQAPAAGGTYEQYF
cdr3_nt: TGTGCCAGCAGCCAAGCCCCGGCGGCGGGGGGAACCTACGAGCAGTACTTC

j_call: TRBJ1-1
clone_size: .
d_call: .
v_call: TRBV7-9
cdr3_aa: CASSSGGQNTEAFF
cdr3_nt: TGTGCCAGCAGCAGTGGAGGGCAGAACACTGAAGCTTTCTTT

j_call: TRBJ2-7
clone_size: .
d_call: TRBD2
v_call: TRBV7-2
cdr3_aa: CASSFSMLAGVEQYF
cdr3_nt: TGTGCCAGCAGCTTCAGCATGCTAGCGGGGGTTGAGCAGTACTTC

j_call: TRBJ1-1
clone_size: few
d_call: .
v_call: TRBV7-6
cdr3_aa: CASSPDRAGRTEAFF
cdr3_nt: TGTGCCAGCAGCCCCGACCGAGCAGGGCGGACTGAAGCTTTCTTT

j_call: TRBJ1-6
clone_size: .
d_call: .
v_call: TRBV28
cdr3_aa: CASSSSGSSYNSPLHF
cdr3_nt: TGTGCCAGCAGTTCGTCGGGGAGCTCCTATAATTCACCCCTCCACTTT

j_call: TRBJ2-5
clone_size: .
d_call: TRBD2
v_call: TRBV6-1
cdr3_aa: CASSEVPGRGGETQYF
cdr3_nt: TGTGCCAGCAGTGAAGTCCCAGGGAGGGGAGGAGAGACCCAGTACTTC

j_call: TRBJ2-7
clone_size: .
d_call: TRBD2
v_call: TRBV7-2
cdr3_aa: CASSLPLAAPSYEQYF
cdr3_nt: TGTGCCAGCAGCTTACCACTAGCGGCGCCTTCCTACGAGCAGTACTTC

j_call: TRBJ2-5
clone_size: .
d_call: TRBD2
v_call: TRBV6-1
cdr3_aa: CASSDIAGGPQETQYF
cdr3_nt: TGTGCCAGCAGTGATATAGCGGGGGGCCCCCAAGAGACCCAGTACTTC